What follows is one T cell receptor beta chain and its context. The protocol was immunoSEQ multiplex PCR, while the TCRdb copy is restricted to in-frame clones and leaves out a portion. In the table there are roughly 56,000 clones, 70% to 90% of which are singletons. Time point here: pretreatment peripheral blood. The data were obtained in a study of PD-L1 blockade in urothelial cancer. The CDR3 length is 15 residues. The germline CDR1 and CDR2 sequences are SGDLS and YYNGEE. Deletions cut 0 bases from V and 2 bases from J, with 10 bases between. The sample here was PBMCs, taken around atezolizumab (anti-PD-L1) treatment. The chain carries TRBV9 and TRBJ2-3; D might be TRBD1 (6 bases). This sequence was found in a man aged 60 to 69 with urothelial cancer. The CDR3 bases are TGTGCCAGCAGCGTAGAGGGGGAAGCCACAGATACGCAGTATTTT. It specifies CASSVEGEATDTQYF.